This paragraph reports one TCR beta chain. As yet, its antigen is unknown. This CDR3 region has 13 residues. Germline loops: CDR1 SQVTM, CDR2 ANQGSEA. Trimming shortened V by 1 base and J by 1 base, and 7 bases separated the two germline ends. The sample originates from a study of CD8+CD57+ T cells in acquired aplastic anemia. Study information: Yields of DNA that came from sorted CD4+ and CD8+ cells averaged roughly 3 ug. Sequencing produced an average of roughly 11 million reads per healthy donor for CD4+ cells.

Genomic DNA acted as the template from which TCR beta VDJ combination and CDR3 sequence profiling were carried out. Via MiXCR, TCRdb re-called the reads, giving one row per CDR3 protein. Altogether about 220,000 distinct CDR3 sequences are present, 30% to 40% being singletons, with the ten largest covering more than 0.95%. Study results and caveats: Patients were compared with controls for CD8+ Simpson's diversity, and no significant difference emerged. Common to patients and controls were twenty-nine CD8+ CDR3 sequences.

The specimen was sorted CD4+, CD8+, or CD8+CD57+ T cells (not recorded which) from PBMCs. The chain has TRBV29-1 and TRBJ1-1; D possibly corresponds to TRBD1 (6 bases). This TCR came from a human donor in good health, serving as a control. The CDR3 coding sequence is TGCAGCGTTGAAGGGACAGAGAACACTGAAGCTTTCTTT. Translating it yields CSVEGTENTEAFF.